This entry lists 18 T cell receptor beta chains sequenced from one sample in a study of graft-versus-host responses after intestinal transplantation. Their target antigens are unknown. Some clones are missing from TCRdb's copy, which holds only in-frame ones; the method was immunoSEQ multiplex PCR. The repertoire includes 86,000 or so clones, 85% to 95% of them detected once, and 5% to 6.5% sits in the top ten. The sample here was unstimulated CD8+ T cells sorted from spleen or lymph node cells, taken before intestinal transplant. These receptors came from a human donor who received an intestinal transplant.

This chain connects TRBV13 to TRBJ1-1; D remains unclear. V gave up 5 bases and J gave up 6 bases, with 16 bases separating them. CDR1 is PRHDT and CDR2 is FYEKMQ in the germline V gene (reference sequence). The CDR3 is 14 residues long. The DNA of the CDR3 is TGTGCCAGCAGCGAAGAGAAGGGTGCATCTGAAGCTTTCTTT. Its protein product is CASSEEKGASEAFF. The variable domain in full, completed from reference TRBV13 and TRBJ1-1, reads AAGVIQSPRHLIKEKRETATLKCYPIPRHDTVYWYQQGPGQDPQFLISFYEKMQSDKGSIPDRFSAQQFSDYHSELNMSSLELGDSALYFCASSEEKGASEAFFGQGTRLTVV.

The CDR3 DNA is TGTGCCAGCAGCTTAAGTGGGAGGGATTACTACGAGCAGTACTTC. Residues: CASSLSGRDYYEQYF. The gene calls are TRBV13 and TRBJ2-7; TRBD2 agrees at 7 bases. Germline V lookup: CDR1 PRHDT, CDR2 FYEKMQ (reference sequence). The length of the CDR3 is 15 residues. J gave up 3 bases and V 2 bases, and 7 bases lay outside the gene matches.

The chain couples TRBV30 to TRBJ1-2; D unresolved. Per germline, CDR1 GTSNPN and CDR2 SVGIG (reference sequence). The germline V and J ends were trimmed by 1 base and 3 bases, with 3 bases remaining between them. CDR3 length: 11 residues. CDR3 nucleotide sequence: TGTGCCTGGAGTGGGGACTATGGCTACACCTTC. Protein: CAWSGDYGYTF. Based on the CDR3 plus reference TRBV30 and TRBJ1-2, the full variable domain is SQTIHQWPATLVQPVGSPLSLECTVEGTSNPNLYWYRQAAGRGLQLLFYSVGIGQISSEVPQNLSASRPQDRQFILSSKKLLLSDSGFYLCAWSGDYGYTFGSGTRLTVV.

The rearrangement joins TRBV10-3 to TRBJ2-5, with D perhaps matching TRBD2 (5 bases). Trimming left V 0 bases short and J 7 bases short, with 12 bases between. Germline V gene lookup returns CDR1 ENHRY and CDR2 SYGVKD. The CDR3 sequence is 14 residues long. The CDR3 is CAISESGGEGTQYF. The CDR3 nucleotides are TGTGCCATCAGTGAGTCCGGAGGAGAGGGGACCCAGTACTTC.

The chain uses TRBV11-2 and TRBJ2-1; the D is unclear. Germline values: CDR1 SGHAT, CDR2 FQNNGV. The germline V and J ends were trimmed by 3 bases and 7 bases, with 7 bases remaining between them. The CDR3 spans 12 residues. The DNA for the CDR3 is TGTGCCAGCAGCTTGCCAAAGAATGAGCAGTTCTTC. Its protein is CASSLPKNEQFF. Looking up the rest from reference TRBV11-2 and TRBJ2-1 gives the full variable domain: EAGVAQSPRYKIIEKRQSVAFWCNPISGHATLYWYQQILGQGPKLLIQFQNNGVVDDSQLPKDRFSAERLKGVDSTLKIQPAKLEDSAVYLCASSLPKNEQFFGPGTRLTVL.

Here the CDR3 reads CATAQGTTDTQYF. The CDR3, as DNA: TGTGCCACCGCCCAGGGCACCACAGATACGCAGTATTTT. The chain joins TRBV27 to TRBJ2-3; D might be TRBD1 (5 bases). V shed 10 bases and J shed 2 bases, with 13 bases lying between them. CDR3 size: 13 residues. In germline, CDR1 is MNHEY, CDR2 SMNVEV (reference sequence).

J is TRBJ1-1 and V is TRBV2, with a possible D match to TRBD1 (5 bases). Germline V CDR1 and CDR2: SNHLY, FYNNEI. V lost 6 bases, J lost 3 bases, and 20 bases lay in between. This CDR3 has 16 amino acids. CDR3 sequence: CASSGDPTILYTEAFF. The CDR3 DNA follows: TGTGCCAGCAGCGGGGACCCGACGATACTGTACACTGAAGCTTTCTTT.

The chain joins TRBV19 to TRBJ2-1; 13 nucleotides align to TRBD2. V shed 3 bases and J 8 bases; nucleotides not matched to a gene: 7. Germline V gene data show CDR1 as LNHDA and CDR2 as SQIVND (reference sequence). This CDR3 is 16 amino acids long. DNA of the CDR3: TGTGCCAGTAGTATGAGTGTACTAGCGGGGGGGTATGAGCAGTTCTTC. Protein product: CASSMSVLAGGYEQFF.

The V and J genes are TRBV6-1 and TRBJ2-1; D unresolved. The CDR3 has 15 amino acids. The V and J ends lost 6 bases and 1 base respectively, with 13 bases between them. CDR1 is MNHNS, CDR2 SASEGT, per germline. The CDR3 region has the DNA TGTGCCAGCAGACCCCGGGCAATATCCTACAATGAGCAGTTCTTC. Protein product: CASRPRAISYNEQFF.

Only a few counts were recorded for this clone. The chain carries TRBV7-9 and TRBJ2-5; D not certain. Germline lookup yields CDR1 SEHNR and CDR2 FQNEAQ (reference sequence). The length of the CDR3 is 12 residues. Trimming took off 0 bases at V and 5 bases at J, with 4 bases between the two ends. The CDR3 protein is CASSLAGETQYF. The CDR3 DNA reads TGTGCCAGCAGCTTAGCGGGGGAGACCCAGTACTTC.

The chain couples TRBV11-2 to TRBJ2-7; D gene unclear. This CDR3 is 13 amino acids long. Trimming shortened V by 1 base and J by 2 bases, and 6 bases separated the two germline ends. The V gene's germline CDR1 is SGHAT and CDR2 FQNNGV. For the CDR3, the DNA is TGTGCCAGCAGCTTAGGGGTTCCCTACGAGCAGTACTTC. As protein: CASSLGVPYEQYF.

The gene calls are TRBV19 and TRBJ2-7, with 7 bases fitting TRBD1. Germline assignment: CDR1 LNHDA and CDR2 SQIVND (reference sequence). The CDR3 extends over 13 amino acids. Losses at the gene ends were 8 bases for V and 1 base for J; bases not matched to a gene: 5. In nucleotides, the CDR3 is TGTGCCAGTGCGGACAGGAGATCCTACGAGCAGTACTTC. As protein: CASADRRSYEQYF.

The chain carries TRBV11-2 and TRBJ2-1; D possibly corresponds to TRBD2 (5 bases). The V end lost 2 bases, the J end lost 0 bases, and 5 bases lay between the germline ends. This CDR3 comprises 14 residues. Germline CDR1 and CDR2: SGHAT and FQNNGV. CDR3 residues: CASSLRDSYNEQFF. CDR3 sequence (DNA): TGTGCCAGCAGCTTACGGGACTCCTACAATGAGCAGTTCTTC.

The chain is built from TRBV6-5 and TRBJ1-4; 7 bases map to TRBD1. Unmatched junction bases numbered 3, after V lost 6 bases and J lost 11 bases. Germline values: CDR1 MNHEY, CDR2 SVGAGI. The CDR3 is 11 amino acids. The CDR3 nucleotides are TGTGCCAGCAGCACACAGGGGAAACTGTTTTTT. It yields the protein CASSTQGKLFF.

The chain is built from TRBV10-2 and TRBJ2-7; 8 bases match TRBD1. From germline, CDR1 is WSHSY and CDR2 SAAADI. CDR3 length: 13 amino acids. Unmatched junction bases numbered 2, after V lost 3 bases and J lost 4 bases. The CDR3 reads CASSDRQGYEQYF. The CDR3 DNA sequence: TGCGCCAGCAGTGATAGACAGGGGTACGAGCAGTACTTC.

The chain employs TRBV4-1 and TRBJ2-7; 7 bases fit TRBD2. This CDR3 has 15 residues. J gave up 0 bases and V 0 bases, and 2 bases lay outside the gene matches. The germline V gene encodes CDR1 MGHRA and CDR2 YSYEKL. CDR3 region: CASSQEGDYSYEQYF. CDR3 coding DNA: TGCGCCAGCAGCCAAGAGGGGGACTACTCCTACGAGCAGTACTTC.

The rearrangement uses TRBV28 and TRBJ1-5; weak D call: TRBD1 (5 bases). The CDR3 has 14 residues. Germline V lookup: CDR1 MDHEN, CDR2 SYDVKM. V lost 11 bases and J 4 bases, leaving 18 bases between the germline ends. DNA for the CDR3: TGTGCCCCTCCACGACAGTACTTGAATCAGCCCCAGCATTTT. Amino acids: CAPPRQYLNQPQHF. The full variable domain, its missing parts supplied by reference TRBV28 and TRBJ1-5, is DVKVTQSSRYLVKRTGEKVFLECVQDMDHENMFWYRQDPGLGLRLIYFSYDVKMKEKGDIPEGYSVSREKKERFSLILESASTNQTSMYLCAPPRQYLNQPQHFGDGTRLSIL.

The rearrangement uses TRBV14 and TRBJ1-5; D is unclear. CDR3 length equals 13 residues. Trimming pared 0 bases from V and 5 bases from J, leaving 5 bases between. CDR1 is SGHDN and CDR2 is FVKESK in the germline V gene. In nucleotides, the CDR3 is TGTGCCAGCAGCCAAGAGAGGGATCAGCCCCAGCATTTT. Encoded protein: CASSQERDQPQHF.